The sequence of this T cell receptor (beta chain) was determined in a study of blood T cells in healthy people across ages. Points from the study as a whole: Per million T cells, TCR beta diversity dropped roughly linearly as age increased.

In this sample, this clonotype turned up a few times. Its target is unknown. Combining a sample-barcoded 5' primer with a J-beta primer mix, a second PCR ran for about 6 to 11 cycles. Each cDNA molecule was tagged by a template-switch adaptor with 12 random nucleotides. TCRdb reanalysed the 5' RACE reads using MiXCR and keeps one entry per CDR3 protein. Here the sample spans roughly 800,000 distinct CDR3 sequences, 25% being singletons. CDR3 size: 15 residues. CDR1 is MNHEY and CDR2 is SVGEGT in the germline V gene. These data also formed part of another study, on T cells of mothers and their children. This second study says: The second PCR's M1S primer added sample barcodes and 2-4 random nucleotides.

The sequencing input was blood. The TCR comes from a boy younger than 18 in good health. The rearrangement uses TRBV6-2 or TRBV6-3 and TRBJ2-5; 7 nucleotides agree with TRBD2. The J call is doubtful: the DNA matches TRBJ2-1 better. The CDR3 loop is CASSNAGVYYNEQFF. For the CDR3, the DNA is TGTGCCAGCTCAAACGCGGGGGTATACTACAATGAGCAGTTCTTC.